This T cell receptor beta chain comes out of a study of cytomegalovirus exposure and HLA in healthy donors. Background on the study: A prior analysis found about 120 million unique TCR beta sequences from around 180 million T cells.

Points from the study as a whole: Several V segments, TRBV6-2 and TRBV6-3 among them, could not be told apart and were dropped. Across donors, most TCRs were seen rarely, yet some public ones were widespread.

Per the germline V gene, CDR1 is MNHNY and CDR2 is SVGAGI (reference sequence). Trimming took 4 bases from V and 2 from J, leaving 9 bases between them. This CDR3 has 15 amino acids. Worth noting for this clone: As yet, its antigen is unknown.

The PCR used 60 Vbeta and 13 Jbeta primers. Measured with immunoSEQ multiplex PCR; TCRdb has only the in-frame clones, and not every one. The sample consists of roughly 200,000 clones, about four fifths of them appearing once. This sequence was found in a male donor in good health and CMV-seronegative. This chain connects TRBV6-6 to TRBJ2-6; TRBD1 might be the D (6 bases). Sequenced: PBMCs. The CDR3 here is CASSFGGTGANVLTF. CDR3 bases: TGTGCCAGCAGTTTTGGGGGCACTGGGGCCAACGTCCTGACTTTC.